The 22 T cell receptor beta chains given below trace back to one sample, sequenced in a study of CXCR3-negative and CXCR3-positive naive CD8 T cells. The antigens for these receptors are not known. Study-wide points: Relative to CXCR3-negative naive cells, CXCR3-positive naive cells had more hydrophobic TRB CDR3s.

The authors made the TRB cDNA libraries by 5' RACE using UMI labels. TCRdb re-called the 5' RACE reads; every CDR3 protein appears as one record, without DNA. The ten top clones account for 0.95% to 1.4%, within a sample of 75,000 to 100,000 distinct CDR3 sequences. The sample consisted of naive CXCR3+ CD8+ T cells from blood. Subset of the sample: CD45RO-CCR7+CD27+CD95- naive CD8+ T cells expressing CXCR3 (TNR3+). The receptors come from a human donor in good health. Some clones in this sample may be carry-over from other donors' samples.

The chain carries TRBV30 and TRBJ2-1. Germline loops: CDR1 GTSNPN, CDR2 SVGIG (reference sequence). The CDR3 runs to 11 residues. Here the CDR3 reads CAWSGDNEQFF.

V gene TRBV28 combines with J gene TRBJ2-1; TCRdb calls TRBD2, which cannot be checked without DNA. CDR3 length: 14 residues. CDR1 and CDR2 from the germline V gene are MDHEN and SYDVKM. The CDR3 region is CASVLGGRVNEQFF. Full variable domain (rest looked up from reference TRBV28 and TRBJ2-1): DVKVTQSSRYLVKRTGEKVFLECVQDMDHENMFWYRQDPGLGLRLIYFSYDVKMKEKGDIPEGYSVSREKKERFSLILESASTNQTSMYLCASVLGGRVNEQFFGPGTRLTVL.

The chain links TRBV21-1 to TRBJ2-1; absent DNA, TCRdb's TRBD2 call cannot be checked. TRBV21-1 is a pseudogene segment. The CDR3 has 16 amino acids. The CDR3 is CASNNGPSGGANEQFF.

The V gene is TRBV29-1, the J gene TRBJ2-7; TCRdb indicates TRBD1, and absent DNA this call remains unverified. This CDR3 region has 13 residues. Germline lookup yields CDR1 SQVTM and CDR2 ANQGSEA. The CDR3 loop is CSVETGMHYEQYF.

The chain employs TRBV7-3 and TRBJ2-2; as DNA is missing, the TRBD1 call by TCRdb cannot be tested. The CDR3 runs to 15 residues. Germline V gene data show CDR1 as SGHTA and CDR2 as FQGTGA. CDR3 residues: CASSSSGTGAGELFF.

The chain couples TRBV29-1 to TRBJ2-7; TCRdb designates TRBD1, a call that cannot be tested without DNA. There are 13 residues in the CDR3. Per germline, CDR1 SQVTM and CDR2 ANQGSEA. The CDR3 region is CSVEEAGDNEQYF.

V is TRBV13 and J is TRBJ1-3; TCRdb proposes TRBD1, but this gene call is untestable without DNA. Germline-derived CDR1 and CDR2 are PRHDT and FYEKMQ (reference sequence). This CDR3 region has 14 residues. The CDR3 spells CASSPDRDGNTIYF.

This chain joins TRBV7-8 and TRBJ2-2; absent DNA, TCRdb's TRBD2 call cannot be checked. Germline V lookup: CDR1 SGHVS, CDR2 FQNEAQ. The length of the CDR3 is 15 residues. CDR3 in amino acids: CASIGLAVNTGELFF.

This chain links TRBV7-9 with TRBJ2-7; there is no DNA to check the TCRdb D call of TRBD2. CDR1 is SEHNR and CDR2 is FQNEAQ in the germline V gene (reference sequence). The CDR3 sequence is 17 residues long. The CDR3 loop is CASSLVATSGGPYEQYF.

The rearrangement uses TRBV5-1 and TRBJ2-3; the D gene TCRdb calls, TRBD1, cannot be checked with no DNA. CDR1 and CDR2 (germline): SGHRS, YFSETQ. The CDR3 length is 16 residues. The CDR3 is CASSLANRDLTDTQYF.

The rearrangement uses TRBV4-1 and TRBJ2-1; the D gene TCRdb calls, TRBD1, cannot be checked with no DNA. CDR1 is MGHRA, CDR2 YSYEKL, per germline. The CDR3 totals 16 residues. The CDR3 loop is CASSPAGTGIGNEQFF.

The chain links TRBV4-3 to TRBJ1-3. The V gene's germline CDR1 is LGHNA and CDR2 YSLEER. CDR3 size: 16 residues. This CDR3 reads CASSQDVAVSGNTIYF.

J is TRBJ2-1 and V is TRBV7-2; TCRdb's D call of TRBD1 is untestable without DNA. The germline V gene has CDR1 SGHTA and CDR2 FQGNSA. The CDR3 has 16 amino acids. CDR3 in amino acids: CASSLVGASSYNEQFF.

This chain joins TRBV19 and TRBJ2-7; TCRdb outputs TRBD2, but without DNA this stays unchecked. There are 13 residues in the CDR3. Germline loops: CDR1 LNHDA, CDR2 SQIVND (reference sequence). The CDR3 loop reads CASSAAGGYEQYF.

The chain carries TRBV28 and TRBJ2-1; the TCRdb call, TRBD1, lacks DNA for checking. Per the germline V gene, CDR1 is MDHEN and CDR2 is SYDVKM. This CDR3 is 14 amino acids long. CDR3 sequence reads: CASSLLGRENEQFF.

V gene TRBV11-3 combines with J gene TRBJ2-3; the D gene TCRdb calls, TRBD1, cannot be checked with no DNA. The CDR3 is 14 residues long. The germline V gene encodes CDR1 SGHNT and CDR2 YENEEA. The CDR3 loop reads CASSFRDSKDTQYF.

The chain is built from TRBV20-1 and TRBJ2-7; TCRdb outputs TRBD2, but without DNA this stays unchecked. The CDR3 runs to 14 residues. Germline V lookup: CDR1 DFQATT, CDR2 SNEGSKA (reference sequence). This CDR3 reads CSARYTGGPHEQYF.

The chain links TRBV12-3 or TRBV12-4 to TRBJ2-5; no DNA is available, so the TRBD1 call from TCRdb remains unchecked. This CDR3 is built from 15 residues. Here the CDR3 reads CASGGGDAPKETQYF.

The chain joins TRBV19 to TRBJ2-1; no DNA is available, so the TRBD1 call from TCRdb remains unchecked. Germline V CDR1 and CDR2: LNHDA, SQIVND (reference sequence). This CDR3 is built from 14 residues. The CDR3: CASSIRTGTHEQFF.

This rearrangement joins TRBV28 to TRBJ2-3; the TRBD2 assignment by TCRdb is unverifiable without DNA. Germline V gives CDR1 MDHEN, CDR2 SYDVKM. There are 19 residues in the CDR3. CDR3 sequence reads: CASSPPVRGPARGTDTQYF.

The chain employs TRBV11-1 and TRBJ2-1; TCRdb's D gene call, TRBD1, goes unchecked for lack of DNA. This CDR3 contains 15 residues. CDR1 is SGHAT and CDR2 is FQDESV in the germline V gene (reference sequence). Here the CDR3 reads CASSWAGTVHNEQFF. Together with reference TRBV11-1 and TRBJ2-1, the CDR3 gives the full variable domain: EAEVAQSPRYKITEKSQAVAFWCDPISGHATLYWYRQILGQGPELLVQFQDESVVDDSQLPKDRFSAERLKGVDSTLKIQPAELGDSAMYLCASSWAGTVHNEQFFGPGTRLTVL.

The V call is TRBV29-1, the J call TRBJ1-1. The CDR3 consists of 12 residues. Germline V gives CDR1 SQVTM, CDR2 ANQGSEA. The CDR3 sequence: CSVEDGGPEAFF. The full variable domain, completed using reference TRBV29-1 and TRBJ1-1, is SAVISQKPSRDICQRGTSLTIQCQVDSQVTMMFWYRQQPGQSLTLIATANQGSEATYESGFVIDKFPISRPNLTFSTLTVSNMSPEDSSIYLCSVEDGGPEAFFGQGTRLTVV.